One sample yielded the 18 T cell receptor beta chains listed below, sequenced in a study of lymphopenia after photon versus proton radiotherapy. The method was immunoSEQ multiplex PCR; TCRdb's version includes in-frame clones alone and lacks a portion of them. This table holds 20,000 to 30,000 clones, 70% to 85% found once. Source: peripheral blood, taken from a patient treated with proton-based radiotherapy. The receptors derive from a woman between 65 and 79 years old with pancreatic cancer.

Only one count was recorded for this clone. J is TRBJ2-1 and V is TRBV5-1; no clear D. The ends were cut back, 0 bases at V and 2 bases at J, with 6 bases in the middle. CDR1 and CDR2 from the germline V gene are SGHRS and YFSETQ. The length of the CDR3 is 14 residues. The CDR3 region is CASSLEATYNEQFF. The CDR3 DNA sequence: TGCGCCAGCAGCTTGGAGGCTACCTACAATGAGCAGTTCTTC.

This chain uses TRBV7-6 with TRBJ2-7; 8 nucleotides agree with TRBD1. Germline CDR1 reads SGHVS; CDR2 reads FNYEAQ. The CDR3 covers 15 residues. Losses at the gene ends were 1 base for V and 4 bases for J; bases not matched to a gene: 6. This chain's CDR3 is CASSLVLGQGYEQYF. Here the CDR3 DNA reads TGTGCCAGCAGCTTAGTTCTTGGACAGGGTTACGAGCAGTACTTC.

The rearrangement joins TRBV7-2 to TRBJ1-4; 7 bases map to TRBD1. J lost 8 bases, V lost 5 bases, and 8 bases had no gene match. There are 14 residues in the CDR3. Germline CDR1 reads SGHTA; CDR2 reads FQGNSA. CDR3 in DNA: TGTGCCAGCAGCCAACGACAGGGTAGCGAAAAACTGTTTTTT. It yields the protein CASSQRQGSEKLFF.

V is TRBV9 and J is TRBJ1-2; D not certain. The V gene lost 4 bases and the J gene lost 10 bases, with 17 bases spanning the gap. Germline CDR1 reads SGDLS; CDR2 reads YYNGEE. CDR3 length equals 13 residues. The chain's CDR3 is CASSFDLSSDYTF. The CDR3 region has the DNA TGTGCCAGCAGCTTCGACCTGTCTTCTGACTACACCTTC.

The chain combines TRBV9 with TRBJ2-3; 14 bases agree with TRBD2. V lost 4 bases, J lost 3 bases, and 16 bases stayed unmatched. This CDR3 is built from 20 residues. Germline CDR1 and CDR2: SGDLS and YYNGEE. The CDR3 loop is CASSPGLAGDSGPVTDTQYF. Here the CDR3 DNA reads TGTGCCAGCAGCCCGGGACTAGCGGGAGATTCGGGGCCGGTGACAGATACGCAGTATTTT.

The DNA for the CDR3 is TGTGCCAGCAGTGAAGTACAGATGAACACTGAAGCTTTCTTT. Translating it yields CASSEVQMNTEAFF. The rearrangement uses TRBV2 and TRBJ1-1; the D is unclear. CDR1 SNHLY and CDR2 FYNNEI come from the germline V gene. The V and J ends lost 1 base and 0 bases respectively, with 6 bases between them. This CDR3 region has 14 residues.

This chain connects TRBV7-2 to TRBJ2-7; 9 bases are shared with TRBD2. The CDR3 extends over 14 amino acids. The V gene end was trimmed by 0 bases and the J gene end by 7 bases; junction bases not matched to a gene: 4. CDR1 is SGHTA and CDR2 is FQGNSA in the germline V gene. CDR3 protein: CASSLASGRGEQYF. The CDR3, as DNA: TGTGCCAGCAGCTTAGCTAGCGGGAGAGGTGAGCAGTACTTC.

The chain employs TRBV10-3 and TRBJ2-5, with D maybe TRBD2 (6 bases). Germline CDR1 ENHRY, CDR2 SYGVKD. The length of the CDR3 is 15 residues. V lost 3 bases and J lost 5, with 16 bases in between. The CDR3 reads CAISDARRDGETQYF. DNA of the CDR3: TGTGCCATCAGTGACGCGAGGAGGGACGGTGAGACCCAGTACTTC.

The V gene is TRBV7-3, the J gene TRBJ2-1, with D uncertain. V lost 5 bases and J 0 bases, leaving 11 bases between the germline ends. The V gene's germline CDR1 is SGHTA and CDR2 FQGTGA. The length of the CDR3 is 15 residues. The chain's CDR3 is CASSPVGDSYNEQFF. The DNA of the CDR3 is TGTGCCAGCAGCCCCGTAGGCGACTCCTACAATGAGCAGTTCTTC.

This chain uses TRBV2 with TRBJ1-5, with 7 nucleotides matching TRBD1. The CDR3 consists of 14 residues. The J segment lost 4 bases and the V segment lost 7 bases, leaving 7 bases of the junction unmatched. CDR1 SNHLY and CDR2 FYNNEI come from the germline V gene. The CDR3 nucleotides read TGTGCCAGCACCTTTACAGGGGAGAATCAGCCCCAGCATTTT. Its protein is CASTFTGENQPQHF.

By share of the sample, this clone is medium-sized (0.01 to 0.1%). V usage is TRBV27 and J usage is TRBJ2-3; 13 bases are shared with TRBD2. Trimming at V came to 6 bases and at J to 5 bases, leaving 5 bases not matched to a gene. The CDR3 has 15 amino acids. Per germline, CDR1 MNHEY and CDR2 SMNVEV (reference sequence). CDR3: CASRRLAGGQDTQYF. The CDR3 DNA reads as TGTGCCAGCAGACGACTAGCGGGAGGTCAAGATACGCAGTATTTT.

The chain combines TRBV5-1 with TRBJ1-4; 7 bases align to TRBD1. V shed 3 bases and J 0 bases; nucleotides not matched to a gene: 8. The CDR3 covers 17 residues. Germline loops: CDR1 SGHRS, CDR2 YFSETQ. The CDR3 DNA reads TGCGCCAGCAGCTCGAAGACAGGGAGGGCAACTAATGAAAAACTGTTTTTT. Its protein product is CASSSKTGRATNEKLFF.

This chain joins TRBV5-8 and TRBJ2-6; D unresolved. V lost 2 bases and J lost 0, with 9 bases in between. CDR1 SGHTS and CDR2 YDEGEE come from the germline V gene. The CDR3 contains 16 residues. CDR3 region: CASSFYSISGANVLTF. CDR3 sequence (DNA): TGTGCCAGCAGCTTCTATAGCATCTCTGGGGCCAACGTCCTGACTTTC.

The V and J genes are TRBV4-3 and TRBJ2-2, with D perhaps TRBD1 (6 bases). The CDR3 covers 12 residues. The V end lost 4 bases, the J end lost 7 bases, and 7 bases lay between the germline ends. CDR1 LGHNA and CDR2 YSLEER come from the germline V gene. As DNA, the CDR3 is TGCGCCAGCAGCCCAGGGGACGGGGAGCTGTTTTTT. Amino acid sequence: CASSPGDGELFF.

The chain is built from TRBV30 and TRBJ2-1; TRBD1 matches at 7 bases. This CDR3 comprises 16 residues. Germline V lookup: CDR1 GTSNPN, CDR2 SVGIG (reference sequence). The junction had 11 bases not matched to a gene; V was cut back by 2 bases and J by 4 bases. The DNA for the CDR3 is TGTGCCTGGAGTACCCCCGGGACAGCGAATTACAATGAGCAGTTCTTC. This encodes CAWSTPGTANYNEQFF.

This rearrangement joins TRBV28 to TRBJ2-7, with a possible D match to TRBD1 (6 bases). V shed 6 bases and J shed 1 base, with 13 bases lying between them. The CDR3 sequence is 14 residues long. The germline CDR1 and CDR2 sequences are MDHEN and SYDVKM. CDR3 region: CASRQRQVSYEQYF. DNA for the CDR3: TGTGCCAGCAGACAGAGACAGGTTTCCTACGAGCAGTACTTC. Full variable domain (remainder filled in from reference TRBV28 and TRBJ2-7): DVKVTQSSRYLVKRTGEKVFLECVQDMDHENMFWYRQDPGLGLRLIYFSYDVKMKEKGDIPEGYSVSREKKERFSLILESASTNQTSMYLCASRQRQVSYEQYFGPGTRLTVT.

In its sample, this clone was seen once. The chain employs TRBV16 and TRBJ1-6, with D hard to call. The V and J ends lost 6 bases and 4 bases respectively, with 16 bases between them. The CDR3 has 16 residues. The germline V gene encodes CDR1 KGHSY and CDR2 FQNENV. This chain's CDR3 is CASRPNDSGYNSPLHF. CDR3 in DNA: TGTGCCAGCAGACCCAACGACTCAGGATATAATTCACCCCTCCACTTT.

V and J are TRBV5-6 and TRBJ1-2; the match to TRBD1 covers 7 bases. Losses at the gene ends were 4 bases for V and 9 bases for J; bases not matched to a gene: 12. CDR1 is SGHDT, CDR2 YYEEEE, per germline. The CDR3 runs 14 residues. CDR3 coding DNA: TGTGCCAGCAGCCCGGGCGGGACAGTCGGTAGCTACACCTTC. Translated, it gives CASSPGGTVGSYTF.